The 25 T cell receptor beta chains below come from one sample, sequenced in a study of T cell clusters in autoimmune cytopenias. One tube held mixed TRB-A and TRB-B primer pools for touch-down PCR. Following a re-call of the multiplex PCR reads, TCRdb has one entry per CDR3 protein and lacks DNA. This sample's table has around 7,000 distinct CDR3 sequences. About 37,500 genome equivalents of blood DNA were amplified for TRB. These data also featured in a second study, about T cell repertoires in aging, cancer and after chemotherapy.

Sequenced: peripheral blood. These receptors were collected from a human donor in good health.

V and J are TRBV19 and TRBJ1-1; lacking DNA, the TRBD1 call made by TCRdb goes unchecked. The V gene's germline CDR1 is LNHDA and CDR2 SQIVND (reference sequence). This CDR3 is 15 amino acids long. The CDR3 region is CASSTTTGGEPEAFF.

Frequency places this clonotype as medium-sized. This sequence joins TRBV30 and TRBJ2-1. Germline V CDR1 and CDR2: GTSNPN, SVGIG (reference sequence). This CDR3 is built from 12 residues. CDR3 residues: CAGGWRHNEQFF.

The genes are TRBV12-3 or TRBV12-4 and TRBJ1-3; TCRdb proposes TRBD1, but this gene call is untestable without DNA. The CDR3 has 16 residues. This chain's CDR3 is CASDHIGPGVGNTIYF.

J is TRBJ2-4 and V is TRBV6-6; the TCRdb D gene call, TRBD1, has no DNA to confirm it. This CDR3 has 17 residues. The germline V gene encodes CDR1 MNHNY and CDR2 SVGAGI (reference sequence). This chain's CDR3 is CASSRGWGQEAWDIQYF.

The chain links TRBV19 to TRBJ2-4; checking the TCRdb D call of TRBD1 is not possible without DNA. Germline V gene lookup returns CDR1 LNHDA and CDR2 SQIVND (reference sequence). The CDR3 length is 18 residues. The CDR3 here is CASSPRGPGQEAKNIQYF. Full variable domain (missing parts from reference TRBV19 and TRBJ2-4): DGGITQSPKYLFRKEGQNVTLSCEQNLNHDAMYWYRQDPGQGLRLIYYSQIVNDFQKGDIAEGYSVSREKKESFPLTVTSAQKNPTAFYLCASSPRGPGQEAKNIQYFGAGTRLSVL.

The chain couples TRBV5-6 to TRBJ1-6. The CDR3 sequence is 13 residues long. The germline gives CDR1 SGHDT, CDR2 YYEEEE. This chain's CDR3 is CASSFGTNSPLHF.

By frequency, this clonotype is medium-sized. The chain has TRBV27 and TRBJ2-1. CDR1 is MNHEY and CDR2 is SMNVEV in the germline V gene (reference sequence). The CDR3 length is 14 residues. CDR3 region: CASSLKLAYNEQFF.

The chain recombines TRBV24-1 with TRBJ2-5. The CDR3 is made up of 12 amino acids. Germline V gene sequence: CDR1 KGHDR, CDR2 SFDVKD. CDR3 in amino acids: CATSGSQETQYF.

This chain connects TRBV13 to TRBJ2-4. This CDR3 has 14 amino acids. The germline V gene encodes CDR1 PRHDT and CDR2 FYEKMQ (reference sequence). The CDR3 is CASSLGVAKNIQYF. The full variable domain, completed using reference TRBV13 and TRBJ2-4, is AAGVIQSPRHLIKEKRETATLKCYPIPRHDTVYWYQQGPGQDPQFLISFYEKMQSDKGSIPDRFSAQQFSDYHSELNMSSLELGDSALYFCASSLGVAKNIQYFGAGTRLSVL.

The genes are TRBV6-1 and TRBJ2-7. Germline CDR1 reads MNHNS; CDR2 reads SASEGT. This CDR3 spans 14 amino acids. The CDR3 loop is CASSEATSYYEQYF.

J is TRBJ1-5 and V is TRBV18; TCRdb names TRBD1, which stays unverified in the absence of DNA. Germline CDR1 KGHSH, CDR2 LQKENI. CDR3 length: 14 amino acids. This CDR3 is CASSPQGSNQPQHF.

Measured by frequency, this clonotype is medium-sized. The V call is TRBV30, the J call TRBJ1-2. The germline V gene encodes CDR1 GTSNPN and CDR2 SVGIG (reference sequence). The CDR3 covers 13 residues. CDR3 sequence reads: CAWSVQNDYGYTF.

The rearrangement links TRBV12-3 or TRBV12-4 to TRBJ2-1; TCRdb returns TRBD1, unconfirmable since there is no DNA. The CDR3 is 15 residues long. CDR3 region: CASSLARGAYNEQFF.

The chain links TRBV4-2 to TRBJ1-2. The CDR3 loop spans 15 amino acids. The germline CDR1 and CDR2 sequences are LGHNA and YNFKEQ. The CDR3: CASSQDVVTAYGYTF.

The chain combines TRBV18 with TRBJ2-5. Germline-derived CDR1 and CDR2 are KGHSH and LQKENI. The CDR3 length is 13 residues. CDR3 in amino acids: CASSPVTQETQYF.

The V call is TRBV6-4, the J call TRBJ2-3; as DNA is missing, the TRBD2 call by TCRdb cannot be tested. Per the germline V gene, CDR1 is MRHNA and CDR2 is SNTAGT. The CDR3 is 16 residues long. Here the CDR3 reads CASSDSGTSGADTQYF.

This clonotype is medium-sized by frequency. This rearrangement joins TRBV29-1 to TRBJ2-2; TCRdb names TRBD1, which stays unverified in the absence of DNA. Germline values: CDR1 SQVTM, CDR2 ANQGSEA. The CDR3 covers 13 residues. The CDR3 region is CSVVTGGNGELFF.

Its frequency marks this clonotype as medium-sized (0.01 to 0.1%). The chain is built from TRBV12-3 or TRBV12-4 and TRBJ2-5; without DNA, the TCRdb call of TRBD1 cannot be checked. This CDR3 contains 12 residues. CDR3 protein: CASRGDTETQYF.

The chain has TRBV11-2 and TRBJ2-7; the TCRdb D gene call, TRBD1, has no DNA to confirm it. The CDR3 loop spans 16 amino acids. In germline, CDR1 is SGHAT, CDR2 FQNNGV. The CDR3 protein is CASNRDIPTHSYEQYF.

The chain couples TRBV5-4 to TRBJ1-1; the TCRdb call, TRBD1, lacks DNA for checking. Germline lookup yields CDR1 SGHNT and CDR2 YYREEE (reference sequence). This CDR3 has 14 amino acids. This CDR3 is CASSEQTGNTEAFF.

By frequency, this clonotype is medium-sized (0.01 to 0.1%). The genes are TRBV29-1 and TRBJ2-7; TCRdb's D call, TRBD1, is unchecked because there is no DNA. The CDR3 sequence is 12 residues long. Germline V CDR1 and CDR2: SQVTM, ANQGSEA. The CDR3 is CSVETTGYEQYF.

This chain uses TRBV6-5 with TRBJ1-5; the TRBD1 assignment by TCRdb is unverifiable without DNA. The germline V gene encodes CDR1 MNHEY and CDR2 SVGAGI. The CDR3 is 20 residues long. The CDR3 loop reads CASSSNRDRDPRGGNQPQHF.

The chain couples TRBV18 to TRBJ2-3; TCRdb selects TRBD1, and the lack of DNA leaves this call unchecked. In germline, CDR1 is KGHSH, CDR2 LQKENI. The CDR3 is 16 amino acids. The CDR3 reads CASSEYRGLGTDTQYF.

The CDR3 loop is CASSSNYRNSPLHF. J is TRBJ1-6 and V is TRBV5-4. Germline-derived CDR1 and CDR2 are SGHNT and YYREEE (reference sequence). CDR3 length equals 14 residues.

V and J are TRBV19 and TRBJ1-2; the TCRdb D gene call, TRBD1, has no DNA to confirm it. Germline V CDR1 and CDR2: LNHDA, SQIVND (reference sequence). The CDR3 runs 11 residues. The CDR3 sequence: CASSRTGGYTF.